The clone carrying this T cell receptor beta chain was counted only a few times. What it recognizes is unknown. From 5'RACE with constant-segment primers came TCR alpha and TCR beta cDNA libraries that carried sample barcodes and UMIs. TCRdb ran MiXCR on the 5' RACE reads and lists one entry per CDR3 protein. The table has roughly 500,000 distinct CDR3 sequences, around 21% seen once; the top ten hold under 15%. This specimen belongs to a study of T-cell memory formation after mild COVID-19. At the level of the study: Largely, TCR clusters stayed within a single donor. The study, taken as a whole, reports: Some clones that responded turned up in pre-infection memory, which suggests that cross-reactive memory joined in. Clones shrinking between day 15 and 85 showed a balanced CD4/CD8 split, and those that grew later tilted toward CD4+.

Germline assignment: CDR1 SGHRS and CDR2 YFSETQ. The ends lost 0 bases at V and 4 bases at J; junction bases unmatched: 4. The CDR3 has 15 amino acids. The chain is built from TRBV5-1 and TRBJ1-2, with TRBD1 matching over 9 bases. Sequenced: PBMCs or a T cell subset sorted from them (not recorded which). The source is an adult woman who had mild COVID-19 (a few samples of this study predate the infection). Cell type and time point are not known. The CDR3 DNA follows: TGCGCCAGCAGCTTGGAGACAGGGGGGAGCTATGGCTACACCTTC. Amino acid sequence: CASSLETGGSYGYTF.